This record concerns one T cell receptor (beta chain) sequence. The repertoire was sequenced with immunoSEQ multiplex PCR; TCRdb's copy has only in-frame clones and lacks some. The sample lists about 170,000 clones, around 84% seen once, with over 12% in the top ten. The sample originates from a study of blood T cell repertoires in COVID-19. J gave up 4 bases and V 7 bases, and 11 bases lay outside the gene matches. Germline V gives CDR1 WSHSY, CDR2 SAAADI. The CDR3 length is 15 residues. The gene calls are TRBV10-2 and TRBJ2-3; 7 nucleotides agree with TRBD1. Sequencing was carried out using PBMCs or T cells enriched from blood (not recorded which). The TCR was taken from a middle-aged man who had recovered from COVID-19. CDR3 in DNA: TGCGCCAGCACCAACAGGGGAACGAGGTCAGATACGCAGTATTTT. This codes for CASTNRGTRSDTQYF.